This section outlines one T cell receptor beta chain sequence together with its context. Original methodology: The authors estimated nucleated cell counts from reference gene primer amplification. Sequenced by immunoSEQ multiplex PCR; TCRdb stores in-frame clones only, minus some. V and J calls and clone size are given by that table; D and trimming were obtained from the DNA. The repertoire holds about 230,000 clones, with around 84% as singletons. The V and J ends lost 2 bases and 7 bases, in that order; junction bases with no gene match: 3. CDR1 and CDR2 from the germline V gene are MNHEY and SVGEGT. This CDR3 spans 13 amino acids. Patients in Seattle were enrolled during active infection, then followed longitudinally. This sample is drawn from a study of blood T cell repertoires in COVID-19.

Sample: peripheral blood. The rearrangement joins TRBV6-2 or TRBV6-3 to TRBJ2-5; 8 positions match TRBD1. The sequence was obtained from a man aged 50 to 59 with COVID-19, enrolled during active disease. The CDR3 here is CASSYTGGGTQYF. CDR3 coding DNA: TGTGCCAGCAGTTACACAGGGGGAGGGACCCAGTACTTC.